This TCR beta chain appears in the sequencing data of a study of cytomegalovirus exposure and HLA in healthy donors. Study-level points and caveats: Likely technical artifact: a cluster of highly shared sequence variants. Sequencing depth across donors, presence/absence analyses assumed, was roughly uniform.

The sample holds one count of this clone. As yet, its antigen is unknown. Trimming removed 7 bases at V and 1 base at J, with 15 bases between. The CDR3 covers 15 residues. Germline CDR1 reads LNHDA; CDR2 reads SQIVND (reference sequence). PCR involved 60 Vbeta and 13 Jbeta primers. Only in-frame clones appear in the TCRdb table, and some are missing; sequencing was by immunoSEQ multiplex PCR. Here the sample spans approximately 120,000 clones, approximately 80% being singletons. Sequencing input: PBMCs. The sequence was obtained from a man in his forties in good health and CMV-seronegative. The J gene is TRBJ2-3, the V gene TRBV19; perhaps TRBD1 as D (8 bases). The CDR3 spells CASIDRGGGTDTQYF. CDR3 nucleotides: TGTGCCAGTATCGACAGGGGAGGGGGCACAGATACGCAGTATTTT.